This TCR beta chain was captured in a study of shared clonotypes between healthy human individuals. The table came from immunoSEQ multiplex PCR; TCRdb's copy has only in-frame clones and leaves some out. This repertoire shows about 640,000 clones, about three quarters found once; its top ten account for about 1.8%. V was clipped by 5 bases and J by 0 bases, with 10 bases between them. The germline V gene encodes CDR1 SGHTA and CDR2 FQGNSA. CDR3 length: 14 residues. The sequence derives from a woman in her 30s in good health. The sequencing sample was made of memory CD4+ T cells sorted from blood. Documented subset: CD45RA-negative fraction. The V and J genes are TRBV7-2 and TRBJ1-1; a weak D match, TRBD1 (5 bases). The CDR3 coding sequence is TGTGCCAGCAGCCTAACAGGTTTGAACACTGAAGCTTTCTTT. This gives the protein CASSLTGLNTEAFF.